These 11 T cell receptor beta chains originate from one sample sequenced in a study of blood T cells in healthy people across ages. Next came a second PCR, run for about 6 to 11 cycles, which used a sample-barcoded 5' primer along with a J-beta primer mix. TCRdb itself ran the 5' RACE reads through MiXCR, one entry per CDR3 protein. The sample contains roughly 800,000 distinct CDR3 sequences, about three fifths of which appear only once. Sequencing was performed on blood. The origin of the receptors is a man aged 30-40 years in good health.

This clonotype was counted between two and nine times. V and J are TRBV12-3 or TRBV12-4 and TRBJ2-7; D is perhaps TRBD1 (6 bases). This CDR3 contains 14 residues. Trimming took 5 bases from V and 2 from J, leaving 13 bases between them. CDR3 region: CASSARQDTYEQYF. The CDR3 bases are TGTGCCAGCAGTGCCCGACAGGACACCTACGAGCAGTACTTC.

As to this clonotype: Relative to the germline gene, one junction end is altered; a read error may explain this. V is TRBV19 and J is TRBJ2-4; 8 nucleotides line up with TRBD1. CDR1 is LNHDA and CDR2 is SQIVND in the germline V gene (reference sequence). This CDR3 spans 17 amino acids. The CDR3 DNA sequence: TGTGCCGGTAGTTCCTGGACAGGGCAAATGAGGAAAAACATTCAGTACTTC. Translation gives CAGSSWTGQMRKNIQYF.

Remarks on this clonotype: At one end, the junction sequence differs from germline, possibly due to a read error. This chain connects TRBV7-9 to TRBJ1-2, with TRBD1 matching 7 bases. The CDR3 consists of 15 residues. CDR1 is SEHNR, CDR2 FQNEAQ, per germline (reference sequence). DNA of the CDR3: TGCGCCAGCAGCCTAACAGGGGTTCGTGTCTATGGCTACACCTTC. Its translation is CASSLTGVRVYGYTF. Filled out from reference TRBV7-9 and TRBJ1-2, the complete variable domain reads DTGVSQNPRHKITKRGQNVTFRCDPISEHNRLYWYRQTLGQGPEFLTYFQNEAQLEKSRLLSDRFSAERPKGSFSTLEIQRTEQGDSAMYLCASSLTGVRVYGYTFGSGTRLTVV.

This chain links TRBV12-3 or TRBV12-4 with TRBJ2-4; the match to TRBD1 covers 9 bases. V lost 2 bases, J lost 13 bases, and 9 bases stayed unmatched. The CDR3 is made up of 14 amino acids. CDR3 amino acids: CASSLWDRAGEQYF. In DNA, the CDR3 is TGTGCCAGCAGTTTATGGGACAGGGCGGGTGAGCAGTACTTC.

The chain employs TRBV20-1 and TRBJ2-3; 7 bases match TRBD1. This CDR3 is built from 14 residues. The V gene's germline CDR1 is DFQATT and CDR2 SNEGSKA (reference sequence). J was trimmed by 6 bases and V by 6 bases; bases with no gene match: 12. The CDR3 sequence is CSATLEGAGDTQYF. CDR3 bases: TGCAGTGCCACCTTAGAGGGGGCCGGGGATACGCAGTATTTT.

This clonotype was detected a few times. This chain connects TRBV3-1 to TRBJ2-1; D gene unclear. Trimming cost V 0 bases and J 7 bases, with 10 bases left between them. The CDR3 contains 14 residues. Germline V gene sequence: CDR1 LGHDT, CDR2 YNNKEL (reference sequence). The DNA of the CDR3 is TGTGCCAGCAGCCAAGATCTGATCTCTAATGAGCAGTTCTTC. Encoded protein: CASSQDLISNEQFF.

The chain combines TRBV7-2 with TRBJ2-1; TRBD2 might be the D (6 bases). The CDR3 spans 15 residues. The germline CDR1 and CDR2 sequences are SGHTA and FQGNSA. Trimming pared 7 bases from V and 10 bases from J, leaving 23 bases between. CDR3 in DNA: TGTGCCAGCATCGGTCGAGCGGGTGGCGTAGGGGAGCAGTTCTTC. Translated: CASIGRAGGVGEQFF.

This clonotype was observed a handful of times. The V call is TRBV29-1, the J call TRBJ2-4; 12 bases match TRBD1. V dropped 3 bases and J dropped 13; count of bases not matched to a gene: 7. The germline CDR1 and CDR2 sequences are SQVTM and ANQGSEA. The CDR3 consists of 13 residues. The CDR3, as DNA: TGCAGCGTTGAGGGACAGGGGGCAAGTGAGCAGTACTTC. Residues: CSVEGQGASEQYF. Full variable domain (rest looked up from reference TRBV29-1 and TRBJ2-4): SAVISQKPSRDICQRGTSLTIQCQVDSQVTMMFWYRQQPGQSLTLIATANQGSEATYESGFVIDKFPISRPNLTFSTLTVSNMSPEDSSIYLCSVEGQGASEQYFGAGTRLSVL.

The sample holds one count of this clonotype. The chain employs TRBV11-2 and TRBJ2-3, with D hard to call. Germline V lookup: CDR1 SGHAT, CDR2 FQNNGV. Trimming removed 5 bases from V and 4 bases from J, with 13 bases in between. This CDR3 spans 14 amino acids. CDR3 residues: CASSTRALADTQYF. In DNA form, the CDR3 reads TGTGCCAGCAGCACTCGGGCCCTAGCAGATACGCAGTATTTT.

The chain combines TRBV10-3 with TRBJ2-3, with 11 bases matching TRBD2. The ends lost 4 bases at V and 6 bases at J; junction bases unmatched: 18. Germline values: CDR1 ENHRY, CDR2 SYGVKD. The CDR3 is 19 amino acids. The CDR3 DNA is TGTGCCATCAGTGCAGGTCTAGCGGGGGGACACGGTCCCGGCGATACGCAGTATTTT. The encoded protein is CAISAGLAGGHGPGDTQYF.

This clonotype was detected only once. The chain employs TRBV20-1 and TRBJ2-1; 15 bases agree with TRBD2. The CDR3 covers 19 residues. The V segment lost 7 bases and the J segment 2 bases; nucleotides outside the gene matches: 15. Germline V gene data show CDR1 as DFQATT and CDR2 as SNEGSKA (reference sequence). The CDR3, as DNA: TGCAGTGTCCAGGTGGGACTAGCGGGGGGCAAGCTTACCTACAATGAGCAGTTCTTC. It specifies CSVQVGLAGGKLTYNEQFF.